A single sample is the source of the 22 T cell receptor beta chains below, sequenced in a study of cytomegalovirus exposure and HLA in healthy donors. This table comes from immunoSEQ multiplex PCR, and its TCRdb copy is limited to in-frame clones, with some not included. The table records around 160,000 clones, about 85% of them present only once. Specimen: PBMCs. Receptors were obtained from a man younger than 40 in good health and CMV-seropositive.

This clone was found a few times. The chain has TRBV7-6 and TRBJ2-2; TRBD1 matches at 7 bases. The germline CDR1 and CDR2 sequences are SGHVS and FNYEAQ. The CDR3 loop spans 15 amino acids. V shed 6 bases, J shed 5 bases, and the junction held 9 bases outside the gene matches. CDR3 DNA: TGTGCCAGCAGTCCCGGGACAGTGAAAACCGGGGAGCTGTTTTTT. It is translated as CASSPGTVKTGELFF.

The chain couples TRBV7-2 to TRBJ1-1; 8 nucleotides match TRBD1. J lost 6 bases, V lost 3 bases, and 3 bases had no gene match. The germline gives CDR1 SGHTA, CDR2 FQGNSA. The CDR3 is made up of 13 amino acids. This CDR3 is CASSFDRGSEAFF. The CDR3 DNA follows: TGTGCCAGCAGCTTCGACAGGGGCTCTGAAGCTTTCTTT.

V is TRBV7-6 and J is TRBJ2-2; 11 nucleotides align to TRBD2. The CDR3 is made up of 16 amino acids. V lost 5 bases and J lost 7; bases outside the gene matches: 9. Looked up from germline, CDR1 is SGHVS and CDR2 is FNYEAQ. This CDR3 reads CASSLTSGATGGELFF. The CDR3 DNA sequence: TGTGCCAGCAGCCTGACTAGCGGGGCTACCGGCGGGGAGCTGTTTTTT.

The V call is TRBV18, the J call TRBJ1-1, with a weak D call TRBD1 (6 bases). Germline CDR1 and CDR2: KGHSH and LQKENI. V lost 2 bases and J lost 1, with 11 bases in between. CDR3 length: 15 residues. DNA for the CDR3: TGTGCCAGCTCACCAGGGTGGACAGAGAACACTGAAGCTTTCTTT. Translated: CASSPGWTENTEAFF.

The chain recombines TRBV6-1 with TRBJ2-7; 7 bases are shared with TRBD2. J lost 5 bases, V lost 3 bases, and 4 bases had no gene match. The CDR3 runs 13 residues. Germline-derived CDR1 and CDR2 are MNHNS and SASEGT. DNA for the CDR3: TGTGCCAGCAGTGATGGGGGGGTGGACGAGCAGTACTTC. It encodes CASSDGGVDEQYF.

This sequence joins TRBV5-1 and TRBJ2-7, with a possible D match to TRBD2 (5 bases). Germline V CDR1 and CDR2: SGHRS, YFSETQ. The V end lost 0 bases, the J end lost 0 bases, and 13 bases lay between the germline ends. This CDR3 contains 16 residues. CDR3 in amino acids: CASSLGTGRSSYEQYF. In DNA form, the CDR3 reads TGCGCCAGCAGCTTGGGGACTGGGAGAAGCTCCTACGAGCAGTACTTC.

This sequence joins TRBV10-1 and TRBJ1-1; D is ambiguous. This CDR3 is 13 amino acids long. CDR1 and CDR2 (germline): WNHNN, SYGVQD (reference sequence). Deletions cut 7 bases from V and 0 bases from J, with 9 bases between. CDR3 sequence: CASNENMNTEAFF. CDR3 DNA sequence: TGCGCCAGCAACGAAAACATGAACACTGAAGCTTTCTTT.

The chain has TRBV18 and TRBJ1-2; 10 bases align to TRBD1. Germline V lookup: CDR1 KGHSH, CDR2 LQKENI. V was clipped by 3 bases and J by 8 bases; unmatched bases: 9. The CDR3 has 15 residues. The DNA of the CDR3 is TGTGCCAGCTCACCGGCGACAGGGGGCGAGGGAGGCTACACCTTC. Its protein is CASSPATGGEGGYTF. Complete variable domain (other parts from reference TRBV18 and TRBJ1-2): NAGVMQNPRHLVRRRGQEARLRCSPMKGHSHVYWYRQLPEEGLKFMVYLQKENIIDESGMPKERFSAEFPKEGPSILRIQQVVRGDSAAYFCASSPATGGEGGYTFGSGTRLTVV.

The table lists this clone with a count of one. The chain combines TRBV5-8 with TRBJ1-4; D is unresolved. The CDR3 loop spans 15 amino acids. Trimming left V 4 bases short and J 0 bases short, with 10 bases between. Germline loops: CDR1 SGHTS, CDR2 YDEGEE. The CDR3, as DNA: TGTGCCAGCAGCCCCACAGATGCAACTAATGAAAAACTGTTTTTT. It is translated as CASSPTDATNEKLFF.

This clone has a handful of counts. The gene calls are TRBV4-3 and TRBJ2-3; 10 bases match TRBD2. Germline CDR1 LGHNA, CDR2 YSLEER. Trimming took 4 bases from V and 5 from J; bases not matched to a gene: 15. The CDR3 has 18 residues. Written as DNA, the CDR3 is TGCGCCAGCAGCCGAGGAGTTCTAGCGGGGGTGCAGGGAGATACGCAGTATTTT. Translation gives CASSRGVLAGVQGDTQYF.

The V and J genes are TRBV2 and TRBJ1-5, with 7 bases lining up with TRBD1. With V trimmed by 6 bases and J by 1 base, 3 bases remained unmatched. Looked up from germline, CDR1 is SNHLY and CDR2 is FYNNEI. CDR3 length: 14 residues. CDR3 in amino acids: CASSMTGSNQPQHF. DNA of the CDR3: TGTGCCAGCAGCATGACAGGGAGCAATCAGCCCCAGCATTTT.

The chain uses TRBV18 and TRBJ1-6; D possibly corresponds to TRBD1 (6 bases). CDR1 is KGHSH and CDR2 is LQKENI in the germline V gene. The CDR3 is made up of 14 amino acids. Trimming took 3 bases from V and 8 from J, leaving 11 bases between them. CDR3: CASSPADSHSPLHF. The DNA for the CDR3 is TGTGCCAGCTCACCCGCGGACAGCCATTCACCCCTCCACTTT.

The chain has TRBV5-1 and TRBJ2-3; the D gene is possibly TRBD2 (5 bases). The germline V gene encodes CDR1 SGHRS and CDR2 YFSETQ. The CDR3 is 13 residues long. The germline V and J ends were trimmed by 0 bases and 5 bases, with 7 bases remaining between them. The CDR3 spells CASSLAGKDTQYF. The CDR3 nucleotides are TGCGCCAGCAGCTTGGCGGGGAAAGATACGCAGTATTTT.

This clone was recorded only once. The gene calls are TRBV4-3 and TRBJ2-1, with 7 bases aligning to TRBD1. Germline values: CDR1 LGHNA, CDR2 YSLEER. The CDR3 is 20 amino acids. Unmatched junction bases numbered 17, after V lost 0 bases and J lost 3 bases. The DNA for the CDR3 is TGCGCCAGCAGCCAAGATAATCCCAGGGGGAAGGTCTCCTTCTACAATGAGCAGTTCTTC. Amino acid sequence: CASSQDNPRGKVSFYNEQFF.

The chain has TRBV7-3 and TRBJ2-1; 12 nucleotides match TRBD2. Germline lookup yields CDR1 SGHTA and CDR2 FQGTGA. Trimming removed 5 bases from V and 9 bases from J; junction bases left unmatched: 5. This CDR3 spans 14 amino acids. The DNA of the CDR3 is TGTGCCAGCAGCCCTAGCGGGGGGGCCGTTGAGCAGTTCTTC. Its translation is CASSPSGGAVEQFF.

The chain is built from TRBV2 and TRBJ2-3; TRBD1 matches 10 bases. The CDR3 covers 17 residues. With 6 bases clipped from V and 0 bases from J, the junction kept 9 bases outside the gene matches. The germline V gene has CDR1 SNHLY and CDR2 FYNNEI. Here the CDR3 reads CASSRRQGARSTDTQYF. Here the CDR3 DNA reads TGTGCCAGCAGCCGACGACAGGGGGCGAGAAGCACAGATACGCAGTATTTT.

The rearrangement joins TRBV6-6 to TRBJ2-1, with 9 bases lining up with TRBD2. The CDR3 loop spans 15 amino acids. Germline loops: CDR1 MNHNY, CDR2 SVGAGI (reference sequence). Trimming at V came to 4 bases and at J to 8 bases, leaving 9 bases not matched to a gene. CDR3 sequence: CASSSPTSGVDEQFF. CDR3 in DNA: TGTGCCAGCAGTTCGCCGACTAGCGGTGTGGATGAGCAGTTCTTC.

J is TRBJ2-2 and V is TRBV4-3, with TRBD1 identical over 7 bases. This CDR3 is 16 amino acids long. V shed 3 bases, J shed 0 bases, and the junction held 4 bases outside the gene matches. CDR1 is LGHNA and CDR2 is YSLEER in the germline V gene. This CDR3 is CASSQTQGSNTGELFF. DNA for the CDR3: TGCGCCAGCAGCCAGACACAGGGGTCGAACACCGGGGAGCTGTTTTTT.

The rearrangement links TRBV19 to TRBJ1-2, with a weak D call TRBD1 (6 bases). With 7 bases removed from V and 5 bases from J, the gap between germline ends came to 23 bases. Looked up from germline, CDR1 is LNHDA and CDR2 is SQIVND (reference sequence). The CDR3 runs 16 residues. Here the CDR3 DNA reads TGTGCCAGTACCTCCCGTAGAGGGGGATTGGATTATGGCTACACCTTC. Translating it yields CASTSRRGGLDYGYTF.

In its sample, this clone was seen once. The chain has TRBV7-2 and TRBJ1-3; perhaps TRBD1 as D (5 bases). The CDR3 loop spans 16 amino acids. Trimming removed 1 base at V and 1 base at J, with 11 bases between. The germline CDR1 and CDR2 sequences are SGHTA and FQGNSA. CDR3 nucleotide sequence: TGTGCCAGCAGCTTAGGTGCCAGGGATTCTGGAAACACCATATATTTT. This gives the protein CASSLGARDSGNTIYF. Full variable domain (outside the CDR3, taken from reference TRBV7-2 and TRBJ1-3): GAGVSQSPSNKVTEKGKDVELRCDPISGHTALYWYRQSLGQGLEFLIYFQGNSAPDKSGLPSDRFSAERTGGSVSTLTIQRTQQEDSAVYLCASSLGARDSGNTIYFGEGSWLTVV.

Here the CDR3 reads CASRAGTLRGEQYF. The CDR3 region has the DNA TGTGCCAGTAGGGCCGGGACCCTGCGGGGCGAGCAGTACTTC. The V call is TRBV19, the J call TRBJ2-7, with D perhaps TRBD2 (6 bases). Trimming removed 6 bases at V and 6 bases at J, with 18 bases between. The CDR3 is 14 amino acids. Germline CDR1 and CDR2: LNHDA and SQIVND (reference sequence).

The V and J genes are TRBV7-6 and TRBJ2-7, with D possibly being TRBD2 (6 bases). V gave up 5 bases and J gave up 3 bases, with 14 bases separating them. This CDR3 region has 14 residues. Germline V gene data show CDR1 as SGHVS and CDR2 as FNYEAQ. CDR3 sequence: CASSPFGGFYEQYF. The CDR3 DNA follows: TGTGCCAGCAGCCCTTTCGGGGGTTTCTACGAGCAGTACTTC. Using reference TRBV7-6 and TRBJ2-7 for the parts outside the CDR3, the full variable domain is GAGVSQSPRYKVTKRGQDVALRCDPISGHVSLYWYRQALGQGPEFLTYFNYEAQQDKSGLPNDRFSAERPEGSISTLTIQRTEQRDSAMYRCASSPFGGFYEQYFGPGTRLTVT.